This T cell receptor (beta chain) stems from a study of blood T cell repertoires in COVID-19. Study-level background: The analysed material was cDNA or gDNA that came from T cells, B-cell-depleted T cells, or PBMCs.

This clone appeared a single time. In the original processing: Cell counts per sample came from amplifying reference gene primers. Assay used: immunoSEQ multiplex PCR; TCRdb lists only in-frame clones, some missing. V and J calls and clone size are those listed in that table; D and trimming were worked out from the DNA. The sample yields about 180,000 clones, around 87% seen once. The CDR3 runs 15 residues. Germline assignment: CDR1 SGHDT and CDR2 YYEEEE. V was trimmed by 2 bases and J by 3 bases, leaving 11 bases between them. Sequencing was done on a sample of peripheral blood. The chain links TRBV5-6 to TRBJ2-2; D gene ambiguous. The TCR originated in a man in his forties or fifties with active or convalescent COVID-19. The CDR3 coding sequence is TGTGCCAGCAGCTTTACCGGTATGGACACCGGGGAGCTGTTTTTT. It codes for CASSFTGMDTGELFF. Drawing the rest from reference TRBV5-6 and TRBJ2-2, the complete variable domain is DAGVTQSPTHLIKTRGQQVTLRCSPKSGHDTVSWYQQALGQGPQFIFQYYEEEERQRGNFPDRFSGHQFPNYSSELNVNALLLGDSALYLCASSFTGMDTGELFFGEGSRLTVL.